This is a list of T cell receptor beta chains from one sample in a study of blood T cell repertoires in COVID-19. Sequencing used immunoSEQ multiplex PCR; TCRdb keeps in-frame clones, though not all of them. The table records 100,000 to 150,000 clones, about 85% of them present only once. Sequencing input: peripheral blood. These receptor sequences come from a woman of 80 years or more with acute or convalescent COVID-19. Both conserved end residues are part of each CDR3. Fields, in order: CDR3 DNA, CDR3 protein, clone size, D gene, J gene, V gene. A D gene is named only where the DNA matches it firmly. Clone size is not always given. Where it is, it says once, few, many or a class for expanded clones.

TGTGCCAGCAGTGAAGGCGTGATTGAAAAACTGTTTTTT CASSEGVIEKLFF . . TRBJ1-4 TRBV6-1
TGCGCCAGCAGTCACGACAGGGAACGTGGCTACACCTTC CASSHDRERGYTF once TRBD1 TRBJ1-2 TRBV10-1
TGCGCCAGCAGCTTCCAGGGCCTAACATCAGATACGCAGTATTTT CASSFQGLTSDTQYF . . TRBJ2-3 TRBV5-1
TGTGCCGAATCCGGGACAGATAGCAATCAGCCCCAGCATTTT CAESGTDSNQPQHF . TRBD1 TRBJ1-5 TRBV27
TGTGCCAGCAGCTCGTGGGGACAGACCTACGAGCAGTACTTC CASSSWGQTYEQYF . TRBD1 TRBJ2-7 TRBV3-1/TRBV3-2
TGCGCCAGCAGCTCCCCGACACGTACTGAAGCTTTCTTT CASSSPTRTEAFF few . TRBJ1-1 TRBV5-1
TGTGCCAGCAGTAGACAGGCCCACACAGATACGCAGTATTTT CASSRQAHTDTQYF . . TRBJ2-3 TRBV2
TGTGCCAGCAGCCAAGATCGCCAGTCCTACGAGCAGTACTTC CASSQDRQSYEQYF . . TRBJ2-7 TRBV4-2
TGTGCCAGCAGTCCCAGGGGGACGGATTCACCCCTCCACTTT CASSPRGTDSPLHF few TRBD1 TRBJ1-6 TRBV6-5
TGCGCCAGCAGCATGACGGTCAGGACAACTAATGAAAAACTGTTTTTT CASSMTVRTTNEKLFF . . TRBJ1-4 TRBV5-1
TGTGCCAGCAGCTTAGGCCCAACAGGGGGCTCTGGAAACACCATATATTTT CASSLGPTGGSGNTIYF . TRBD1 TRBJ1-3 TRBV7-9
TGCGCCAGCAGCTTGGCCCCAAACCAAGGGGAGGGTGAGCAGTTCTTC CASSLAPNQGEGEQFF . TRBD2 TRBJ2-1 TRBV5-1
TGCAGTGCTTACTCGCTTTTGGAAGCTTTCTTT CSAYSLLEAFF . . TRBJ1-1 TRBV20-1
TGTGCCAGCAGCGTAGGTCCATTCACAGATACGCAGTATTTT CASSVGPFTDTQYF . . TRBJ2-3 TRBV9
TGCGCCAGCAGCGTTGCAGGGGTTTCCTACAATGAGCAGTTCTTC CASSVAGVSYNEQFF . . TRBJ2-1 TRBV5-1
TGTGCCAGCGGGGTCCGGGGGTTGAACTATGGCTACACCTTC CASGVRGLNYGYTF once . TRBJ1-2 TRBV5-6
TGCGCCAGCAGCTTGTGGGAAATAGCGGGTAACAATGAGCAGTTCTTC CASSLWEIAGNNEQFF . TRBD2 TRBJ2-1 TRBV5-1
TGTGCCAGCAGGGGAACAGGGGACGAAGCTTTCTTT CASRGTGDEAFF . TRBD1 TRBJ1-1 TRBV2
TGTGCCAGCAGCCAAGTCCGGGACAGGTATAATGAAAAACTGTTTTTT CASSQVRDRYNEKLFF few TRBD1 TRBJ1-4 TRBV14
TGTGCCAGCAGCTTGCGGCTAGCGGGGTACAATGAGCAGTTCTTC CASSLRLAGYNEQFF few TRBD2 TRBJ2-1 TRBV5-4
TGTGCCAGCAGTTTATTTGGCTTACGGGGCACAGATACGCAGTATTTT CASSLFGLRGTDTQYF . . TRBJ2-3 TRBV27
TGTGCCACCAATAGGGACAGGGACGACTATGGCTACACCTTC CATNRDRDDYGYTF few TRBD1 TRBJ1-2 TRBV15
TGTGCCAGCAGCCCTACTTGGGCAAATGGCTACACCTTC CASSPTWANGYTF . . TRBJ1-2 TRBV6-2/TRBV6-3
TGTGCCACGTTAGAAAACCTACAGGGGAGAGGCTACACCTTC CATLENLQGRGYTF few TRBD1 TRBJ1-2 TRBV6-5
TGTGCCAGCAGTTACAAACAGGATTCACCCCTCCACTTT CASSYKQDSPLHF . . TRBJ1-6 TRBV6-5
TGTGCCAGCAGCACGAACAGGGCTAACACTGAAGCTTTCTTT CASSTNRANTEAFF . . TRBJ1-1 TRBV11-2
TGCGCCAGCAGTTCTACCCGCCCAGGGGATGTTGAAAAACTGTTTTTT CASSSTRPGDVEKLFF . . TRBJ1-4 TRBV5-1
TGTGCCAGCAGTGAAAAACACTACAATGAGCAGTTCTTC CASSEKHYNEQFF . . TRBJ2-1 TRBV6-1
TGCGCCAGCAGCTTGGAGGGACAGGACACTGAAGCTTTCTTT CASSLEGQDTEAFF few TRBD1 TRBJ1-1 TRBV5-1
TGCAGTGCTAGTGGGACAGGGCCCTACGAGCAGTACTTC CSASGTGPYEQYF . TRBD1 TRBJ2-7 TRBV20-1
TGTGCCAGCAGCTTATTTGGCGGGTCATACAATGAGCAGTTCTTC CASSLFGGSYNEQFF . . TRBJ2-1 TRBV7-9
TGTGCCAGCAGTTACTCGACAGGTTCCTATAATTCACCCCTCCACTTT CASSYSTGSYNSPLHF . . TRBJ1-6 TRBV6-2/TRBV6-3
TGTGCTAGTGGTTGGGGAGCGGGGACCCGCGATGAGCAGTTCTTC CASGWGAGTRDEQFF . TRBD2 TRBJ2-1 TRBV12-5
TGTGCCAGCAGCTTAAATAACGGGGAGCTGTTTTTT CASSLNNGELFF . . TRBJ2-2 TRBV7-6
TGCGCCAGCAGATTGACACCCGCCGATAATTCACCCCTCCACTTT CASRLTPADNSPLHF . . TRBJ1-6 TRBV5-1
TGTGCCATCAGTGGTAGACAGGGCTTTGGAAACACCATATATTTT CAISGRQGFGNTIYF . TRBD1 TRBJ1-3 TRBV10-3
TGTGCCAGCAGCCCCCAGGGATGGGGGCTAAGCACAGATACGCAGTATTTT CASSPQGWGLSTDTQYF . . TRBJ2-3 TRBV9
TGTGCCAGCAGTAGGACAGGGGGCGAAGTTTCCCGCTACACCTTC CASSRTGGEVSRYTF . TRBD1 TRBJ1-2 TRBV2
TGCGCCAGCACCACAGGACACAATCAGCCCCAGCATTTT CASTTGHNQPQHF . . TRBJ1-5 TRBV10-2
TGTGCCAGCAGTGGGGGACAGGGTTGGAATCAGCCCCAGCATTTT CASSGGQGWNQPQHF . TRBD1 TRBJ1-5 TRBV28
TGTGCCACCAGCAGAGATAACGGGGATTCGACCCAGCATTTT CATSRDNGDSTQHF . . TRBJ1-5 TRBV15
TGTGCCAGCGCTGGCGGGGCCTCTGGGGCCAACGTCCTGACTTTC CASAGGASGANVLTF . . TRBJ2-6 TRBV2
TGCAGTGCTAGGGGCAGCTCTGAAGCTTTCTTT CSARGSSEAFF . . TRBJ1-1 TRBV20-1
TGCGCCAGCAGCCAACCTGGAGCAACTAATGAAAAACTGTTTTTT CASSQPGATNEKLFF . . TRBJ1-4 TRBV4-1
TGTGCCACCAGTATGCAGGGCGCCGGGACCCAGTACTTC CATSMQGAGTQYF . . TRBJ2-5 TRBV24-1
TGTGCCAGCGCGGTCCCGGGCAATGAGCAGTTCTTC CASAVPGNEQFF . . TRBJ2-1 TRBV2
TGTGCCAGCAGCTTAGTAGGGGGCCAAGAGACCCAGTACTTC CASSLVGGQETQYF . . TRBJ2-5 TRBV7-2
TGTGCCAGCAGCCAATCGACAGCGGGGGGCTACACCTTC CASSQSTAGGYTF . . TRBJ1-2 TRBV16
TGTGCCAGCAGCTGGGGGGGGAAAGCTTTCTTT CASSWGGKAFF . . TRBJ1-1 TRBV12-3/TRBV12-4
TGTGCCTCTAGAAGGTTTAGCAATCAGCCCCAGCATTTT CASRRFSNQPQHF . . TRBJ1-5 TRBV6-6
TGTGCCAGCACCCTCGGACTAGCTTACAATGAGCAGTTCTTC CASTLGLAYNEQFF . TRBD2 TRBJ2-1 TRBV6-6
TGCAGCCCCGGAGAGGACTATGGCTACACCTTC CSPGEDYGYTF . . TRBJ1-2 TRBV29-1
TGTGCCAGCATGGGACTAGATAAAAATGAGCAGTTCTTC CASMGLDKNEQFF . TRBD2 TRBJ2-1 TRBV11-2
TGTGCCAGCAGCCCAAATAGCGGTTTGGGAGAAAAACTGTTTTTT CASSPNSGLGEKLFF . . TRBJ1-4 TRBV5-4
TGTGCCAGCAGCCAAGATTTTCCCAGAGACCCGAGACTAGCCAAAAACATTCAGTACTTC CASSQDFPRDPRLAKNIQYF once . TRBJ2-4 TRBV14
TGTGCCAGCAGCCCACCCTCTCCAGGGAACACTGAAGCTTTCTTT CASSPPSPGNTEAFF . . TRBJ1-1 TRBV5-4
TGCGCCAGCACGGGAGGGATAAGGACCGGGGAGCTGTTTTTT CASTGGIRTGELFF . TRBD2 TRBJ2-2 TRBV5-1
TGCGCCAGCAGCCCCCAAGGGACTAGCGGGGAAGAGACCCAGTACTTC CASSPQGTSGEETQYF . TRBD2 TRBJ2-5 TRBV5-1
TGTGCCAGCAGCCTAGGGGCAGGCAGGTACTATGGCTACACCTTC CASSLGAGRYYGYTF . . TRBJ1-2 TRBV7-9